This entry lists 8 T cell receptor beta chains sequenced from one sample in a study of early T cells in non-severe SARS-CoV-2 infection. MiXCR was run by TCRdb on the 5' RACE reads, yielding one entry per CDR3 protein. The table shows about 84,000 distinct CDR3 sequences, with around an eighth occurring only once. Sequencing used whole blood. All receptors come from an adult who was a healthcare worker with PCR-confirmed SARS-CoV-2 infection or an uninfected control (not recorded which).

This clonotype was recorded many times. V gene TRBV28 combines with J gene TRBJ2-4; D is ambiguous. Germline V gene data show CDR1 as MDHEN and CDR2 as SYDVKM. V shed 1 base and J shed 1 base, with 17 bases lying between them. The CDR3 covers 18 residues. The CDR3 protein is CASSLLISPGGAKNIQYF. Here the CDR3 DNA reads TGTGCCAGCAGTTTATTGATAAGCCCCGGTGGGGCCAAAAACATTCAGTACTTC.

The chain combines TRBV29-1 with TRBJ2-2, with D possibly being TRBD1 (5 bases). The CDR3 is made up of 14 amino acids. The V and J ends lost 3 bases and 4 bases respectively, with 12 bases between them. Per the germline V gene, CDR1 is SQVTM and CDR2 is ANQGSEA. The CDR3 loop reads CSVDSRASTGELFF. Here the CDR3 DNA reads TGCAGCGTTGACAGCAGGGCCAGCACCGGGGAGCTGTTTTTT.

This clonotype showed up just a few times. V gene TRBV12-3 or TRBV12-4 combines with J gene TRBJ1-6, with D hard to call. CDR3 length: 12 residues. V shed 2 bases and J shed 8 bases, with 4 bases lying between them. For the CDR3, the DNA is TGTGCCAGCAGTTTAATGGATTCACCCCTCCACTTT. Its protein is CASSLMDSPLHF.

V gene TRBV20-1 combines with J gene TRBJ2-1, with 12 nucleotides matching TRBD2. The CDR3 covers 17 residues. The trim removed 6 bases at V and 8 bases at J, leaving 17 bases unmatched. Germline CDR1 is DFQATT and CDR2 is SNEGSKA (reference sequence). CDR3 DNA sequence: TGCAGTGCCCCGGCTCGTCGGGGGACTAGCGGGTTCTATGAGCAGTTCTTC. Its translation: CSAPARRGTSGFYEQFF.

The chain joins TRBV6-5 to TRBJ1-2, with a possible D match to TRBD1 (6 bases). The CDR3 runs 11 residues. The ends were cut back, 7 bases at V and 7 bases at J, with 10 bases in the middle. The V gene's germline CDR1 is MNHEY and CDR2 SVGAGI. CDR3 coding DNA: TGTGCCAGCACAAGGGGGGCTGGCTACACCTTC. Translating gives CASTRGAGYTF.

This clonotype showed up many times. The chain uses TRBV12-3 or TRBV12-4 and TRBJ2-4; tentative D call: TRBD2 (12 bases). V lost 7 bases, J lost 6 bases, and 28 bases lay in between. There are 18 residues in the CDR3. In DNA form, the CDR3 reads TGTGCCAGCACCGGACAGGGGGCGACTAGCGGGAGTCGAAACATTCAGTACTTC. Protein: CASTGQGATSGSRNIQYF.

There are many counts of this clonotype. The chain uses TRBV12-3 or TRBV12-4 and TRBJ2-3; 11 bases match TRBD2. The V segment lost 4 bases and the J segment 7 bases; nucleotides outside the gene matches: 7. The CDR3 runs 15 residues. This CDR3 is CASSSSGLAVNTQYF. CDR3 bases: TGTGCCAGCAGTTCCTCGGGACTAGCGGTGAATACGCAGTATTTT.

This clonotype occurred a few times. V gene TRBV11-3 combines with J gene TRBJ2-7; D possibly corresponds to TRBD2 (6 bases). The CDR3 has 13 residues. Trimming cost V 0 bases and J 13 bases, with 16 bases left between them. Per the germline V gene, CDR1 is SGHNT and CDR2 is YENEEA. The CDR3 region is CASSLDGTGVVYF. The CDR3 DNA follows: TGTGCCAGCAGCTTAGATGGTACGGGGGTCGTATACTTC.